The 32 T cell receptor beta chains below all came from one sample that was sequenced in a study of beta chain features in type 1 diabetes. Expressed TCRB transcripts were sequenced because the entire RNA isolate underwent reverse transcription. Assay used: immunoSEQ multiplex PCR; TCRdb lists only in-frame clones, some missing. The sample carries around 250,000 clones, more than 65% recorded once. The sample taken for sequencing was naive CD4+ T cells from blood. These receptors were taken from a man aged 25-40 years in good health.

The rearrangement links TRBV11-2 to TRBJ2-1, with a tentative D call TRBD1 (5 bases). V lost 3 bases and J 8 bases, leaving 8 bases between the germline ends. CDR1 and CDR2 (germline): SGHAT, FQNNGV. This CDR3 is built from 12 residues. CDR3 region: CASSFDSHEQFF. The CDR3 DNA reads as TGTGCCAGCAGCTTTGACAGCCATGAGCAGTTCTTC.

This chain joins TRBV29-1 and TRBJ2-5, with 8 bases lining up with TRBD2. The CDR3 has 13 amino acids. CDR1 is SQVTM, CDR2 ANQGSEA, per germline. Trimming removed 4 bases from V and 5 bases from J; junction bases left unmatched: 6. This CDR3 is CSVGRGGPETQYF. CDR3 nucleotides: TGCAGCGTTGGACGGGGGGGCCCGGAGACCCAGTACTTC.

This chain links TRBV9 with TRBJ2-1; D is uncertain. This CDR3 region has 14 residues. CDR1 is SGDLS and CDR2 is YYNGEE in the germline V gene. V lost 0 bases and J lost 9, with 13 bases in between. CDR3 in DNA: TGTGCCAGCAGCGTAGAGCCAGCCCGCACTGAGCAGTTCTTC. This encodes CASSVEPARTEQFF.

J is TRBJ2-5 and V is TRBV30; D may match TRBD1 or TRBD2 (5 bases each). From germline, CDR1 is GTSNPN and CDR2 SVGIG (reference sequence). Trimming removed 0 bases from V and 5 bases from J, with 19 bases in between. The CDR3 contains 16 residues. The CDR3: CAWSVRRGTVGETQYF. The CDR3 DNA is TGTGCCTGGAGTGTACGTCGAGGGACGGTCGGGGAGACCCAGTACTTC.

The CDR3 region is CACGPSWTGSNTGELFF. In nucleotides, the CDR3 is TGTGCCTGTGGCCCATCATGGACAGGGAGTAACACCGGGGAGCTGTTTTTT. V and J are TRBV30 and TRBJ2-2, with 8 bases matching TRBD1. V was pared by 6 bases and J by 2 bases, with 14 bases of the junction left unmatched. CDR1 and CDR2 (germline): GTSNPN, SVGIG (reference sequence). This CDR3 region has 17 residues.

This clone appeared a few times. The V gene is TRBV29-1, the J gene TRBJ2-3; TRBD1 aligns across 8 bases. The CDR3 contains 14 residues. Germline CDR1 and CDR2: SQVTM and ANQGSEA. V lost 6 bases, J lost 3 bases, and 8 bases stayed unmatched. CDR3 DNA sequence: TGCAGCGTCGACAGGGGCAGTAGGACAGATACGCAGTATTTT. The encoded protein is CSVDRGSRTDTQYF.

V usage is TRBV10-3 and J usage is TRBJ1-6; 8 positions match TRBD1. The CDR3 covers 12 residues. V was pared by 8 bases and J by 9 bases, with 3 bases of the junction left unmatched. Germline V lookup: CDR1 ENHRY, CDR2 SYGVKD. Here the CDR3 DNA reads TGTGCCATCGGGCAGGGGGCTTCACCCCTCCACTTT. This codes for CAIGQGASPLHF.

About this clone itself: An end of the junction differs from the germline gene, which may be a read error. The chain combines TRBV20-1 with TRBJ2-7, with a weak D call TRBD1 (5 bases). Germline V gene data show CDR1 as DFQATT and CDR2 as SNEGSKA (reference sequence). The CDR3 has 11 residues. CDR3: CSARLDSAPHF. The CDR3, as DNA: TGCAGTGCTAGACTTGACAGTGCCCCTCATTTC.

V gene TRBV30 combines with J gene TRBJ2-1; a possible D gene is TRBD2 (6 bases). Germline CDR1 is GTSNPN and CDR2 is SVGIG (reference sequence). Trimming pared 0 bases from V and 0 bases from J, leaving 9 bases between. The CDR3 runs to 15 residues. CDR3 coding DNA: TGTGCCTGGAGTGTACACGGGAGCTCCTACAATGAGCAGTTCTTC. Translating gives CAWSVHGSSYNEQFF.

The V gene is TRBV5-1, the J gene TRBJ2-5; tentatively, D is TRBD1 (7 bases). Germline values: CDR1 SGHRS, CDR2 YFSETQ. Trimming left V 3 bases short and J 4 bases short, with 19 bases between. The CDR3 extends over 16 amino acids. The CDR3 sequence is CASSSDRLEEGETQYF. The CDR3, as DNA: TGCGCCAGCAGCTCGGACAGGTTGGAGGAGGGAGAGACCCAGTACTTC.

This sequence joins TRBV29-1 and TRBJ1-2; TRBD1 is a possible D gene (6 bases). Germline V gives CDR1 SQVTM, CDR2 ANQGSEA. CDR3 length: 11 residues. V lost 6 bases, J lost 8 bases, and 13 bases lay in between. The DNA for the CDR3 is TGCAGCGTCTCAGGGGTACACGGCTACACCTTC. It codes for CSVSGVHGYTF.

The rearrangement joins TRBV2 to TRBJ1-5; D gene unclear. The germline gives CDR1 SNHLY, CDR2 FYNNEI. V gave up 5 bases and J gave up 1 base, with 12 bases separating them. The CDR3 consists of 15 residues. The CDR3 region has the DNA TGTGCCAGCAGTCAAGTCGGGTTAAGCAATCAGCCCCAGCATTTT. Its translation is CASSQVGLSNQPQHF.

This sequence joins TRBV30 and TRBJ2-7, with 10 positions matching TRBD1. The CDR3 loop spans 14 amino acids. Germline CDR1 and CDR2: GTSNPN and SVGIG (reference sequence). Germline trimming cut 4 bases from V and 5 bases from J; bases unmatched to any gene: 8. As DNA, the CDR3 is TGTGCCTGGACTCGTGACAGGGGGCGAAACGAGCAGTACTTC. Protein product: CAWTRDRGRNEQYF.

In this sample, this clone turned up a few times. At one end the junction does not follow the germline gene, possibly because of a read error. The sample carries other DNA sequences with the same CDR3. CDR3 protein: CSVEETQYF. Here the CDR3 DNA reads TGCAGCGTCGAAGAGACCCAGTACTTC. The V call is TRBV29-1, the J call TRBJ2-5; D uncertain. The V gene's germline CDR1 is SQVTM and CDR2 ANQGSEA. CDR3 size: 9 residues.

In this sample, this clone turned up once. The rearrangement joins TRBV29-1 to TRBJ2-1, with TRBD1 matching over 8 bases. The CDR3 runs to 16 residues. The ends lost 4 bases at V and 2 bases at J; junction bases unmatched: 10. CDR1 is SQVTM and CDR2 is ANQGSEA in the germline V gene. The CDR3 DNA reads TGCAGCGTTGTCCCGGGAAACAGGGGGGCCTACAATGAGCAGTTCTTC. This encodes CSVVPGNRGAYNEQFF.

The genes are TRBV5-4 and TRBJ2-7; no reliable D call. CDR3 length: 14 residues. CDR1 is SGHNT and CDR2 is YYREEE in the germline V gene (reference sequence). Trimming pared 0 bases from V and 3 bases from J, leaving 10 bases between. CDR3 sequence (DNA): TGTGCCAGCAGCTTGGAGGTGGGAAACTACGAGCAGTACTTC. Translated: CASSLEVGNYEQYF.

The J gene is TRBJ1-1, the V gene TRBV29-1, with D hard to call. The CDR3 is 15 amino acids. V shed 7 bases and J shed 4 bases, with 22 bases lying between them. The germline CDR1 and CDR2 sequences are SQVTM and ANQGSEA. CDR3 coding DNA: TGCAGCGCAAGAGTTGTGACGACGCTGGGCACTGAAGCTTTCTTT. Translated, it gives CSARVVTTLGTEAFF.

This rearrangement joins TRBV29-1 to TRBJ2-7; TRBD1 aligns across 9 bases. Germline values: CDR1 SQVTM, CDR2 ANQGSEA. The ends lost 5 bases at V and 2 bases at J; junction bases unmatched: 4. There are 13 residues in the CDR3. The CDR3 spells CSVLGTGTYEQYF. Written as DNA, the CDR3 is TGCAGCGTTCTCGGGACAGGGACCTACGAGCAGTACTTC.

The rearrangement joins TRBV29-1 to TRBJ2-7; TRBD2 matches 10 bases. The germline V gene has CDR1 SQVTM and CDR2 ANQGSEA. V shed 0 bases and J 0 bases; nucleotides not matched to a gene: 11. This CDR3 has 18 amino acids. In DNA form, the CDR3 reads TGCAGCGTTGAAGAACGCGGGCAGCGGGAGGGGTTCTCCTACGAGCAGTACTTC. Translating it yields CSVEERGQREGFSYEQYF.

The chain links TRBV7-2 to TRBJ1-2; the D is unclear. Germline-derived CDR1 and CDR2 are SGHTA and FQGNSA. The CDR3 consists of 11 residues. Trimming stripped 8 bases from V and 1 base from J, with 5 bases between. DNA for the CDR3: TGTGCCAGCTGGAGTAACTATGGCTACACCTTC. Translation: CASWSNYGYTF. Together with reference TRBV7-2 and TRBJ1-2, the CDR3 gives the full variable domain: GAGVSQSPSNKVTEKGKDVELRCDPISGHTALYWYRQSLGQGLEFLIYFQGNSAPDKSGLPSDRFSAERTGGSVSTLTIQRTQQEDSAVYLCASWSNYGYTFGSGTRLTVV.

This chain uses TRBV29-1 with TRBJ2-1; D not resolved. V lost 3 bases, J lost 0 bases, and 15 bases lay in between. The length of the CDR3 is 16 residues. Germline CDR1 and CDR2: SQVTM and ANQGSEA. This chain's CDR3 is CSVDNPGLSSYNEQFF. DNA of the CDR3: TGCAGCGTTGATAATCCGGGCCTTAGCTCCTACAATGAGCAGTTCTTC.

J is TRBJ2-7 and V is TRBV6-1, with D perhaps TRBD1 or TRBD2 (5 bases each). This CDR3 is built from 14 residues. Trimming took 2 bases from V and 1 from J, leaving 9 bases between them. Germline V CDR1 and CDR2: MNHNS, SASEGT. The CDR3 here is CASSEPGSSYEQYF. The CDR3 coding sequence is TGTGCCAGCAGTGAACCAGGGAGTTCCTACGAGCAGTACTTC.

Written as DNA, the CDR3 is TGCGCCAGCAGCCAAGGGACTAGCGGAGGCCCCTACAATGAGCAGTTCTTC. Translating it yields CASSQGTSGGPYNEQFF. This chain connects TRBV4-3 to TRBJ2-1, with TRBD2 matching over 10 bases. The CDR3 extends over 17 amino acids. Germline loops: CDR1 LGHNA, CDR2 YSLEER. Unmatched junction bases numbered 5, after V lost 1 base and J lost 2 bases.

The table lists this clone with a few counts. This rearrangement joins TRBV30 to TRBJ2-5; no reliable D call. The CDR3 covers 14 residues. Germline lookup yields CDR1 GTSNPN and CDR2 SVGIG (reference sequence). The V end was cut by 1 base, the J end by 2 bases, with 11 bases between. The CDR3 protein is CAWSGRVLQETQYF. CDR3 nucleotides: TGTGCCTGGAGTGGAAGAGTCCTGCAAGAGACCCAGTACTTC. The whole variable domain, remainder taken from reference TRBV30 and TRBJ2-5, is SQTIHQWPATLVQPVGSPLSLECTVEGTSNPNLYWYRQAAGRGLQLLFYSVGIGQISSEVPQNLSASRPQDRQFILSSKKLLLSDSGFYLCAWSGRVLQETQYFGPGTRLLVL.

The rearrangement links TRBV9 to TRBJ2-1; no reliable D call. The CDR3 is made up of 15 amino acids. The germline V gene has CDR1 SGDLS and CDR2 YYNGEE. The V end was cut by 4 bases, the J end by 0 bases, with 11 bases between. CDR3: CASSPYSISYNEQFF. The DNA for the CDR3 is TGTGCCAGCAGCCCCTACAGTATCTCCTACAATGAGCAGTTCTTC. Complete variable domain (other parts from reference TRBV9 and TRBJ2-1): DSGVTQTPKHLITATGQRVTLRCSPRSGDLSVYWYQQSLDQGLQFLIQYYNGEERAKGNILERFSAQQFPDLHSELNLSSLELGDSALYFCASSPYSISYNEQFFGPGTRLTVL.

The genes are TRBV28 and TRBJ2-5; D might be TRBD2 (6 bases). This CDR3 contains 14 residues. With 3 bases removed from V and 3 bases from J, the gap between germline ends came to 11 bases. The germline gives CDR1 MDHEN, CDR2 SYDVKM. The CDR3 DNA reads as TGTGCCAGCAGTTTTTCGGGGGTCAAAGAGACCCAGTACTTC. It yields the protein CASSFSGVKETQYF.

V is TRBV30 and J is TRBJ2-7, with unresolved D. Trimming pared 0 bases from V and 5 bases from J, leaving 14 bases between. From germline, CDR1 is GTSNPN and CDR2 SVGIG (reference sequence). The CDR3 contains 14 residues. The DNA for the CDR3 is TGTGCCTGGAGTGTGGCCAGCCCCTGGGACGAGCAGTACTTC. It yields the protein CAWSVASPWDEQYF.

As DNA, the CDR3 is TGCAGCGCCTGGGACAGGGAGGTTGAAGCTTTCTTT. It codes for CSAWDREVEAFF. The chain links TRBV29-1 to TRBJ1-1, with 9 bases fitting TRBD1. The CDR3 runs 12 residues. Germline V gene data show CDR1 as SQVTM and CDR2 as ANQGSEA. Losses at the gene ends were 7 bases for V and 7 bases for J; bases not matched to a gene: 7.

The rearrangement uses TRBV27 and TRBJ1-2, with 7 bases aligning to TRBD1. In germline, CDR1 is MNHEY, CDR2 SMNVEV (reference sequence). The length of the CDR3 is 14 residues. V was pared by 3 bases and J by 2 bases, with 3 bases of the junction left unmatched. The DNA for the CDR3 is TGTGCCAGCAGTTTCCTACAGGGGAACTATGGCTACACCTTC. Its translation is CASSFLQGNYGYTF.

This clone was observed a few times. The chain couples TRBV7-2 to TRBJ2-3, with TRBD2 matching over 10 bases. The CDR3 runs 13 residues. Germline assignment: CDR1 SGHTA and CDR2 FQGNSA. CDR3 DNA: TGTGCTACCAGCGGGAGGGTATCAGATACGCAGTATTTT. This codes for CATSGRVSDTQYF.

The chain couples TRBV14 to TRBJ1-2; D remains ambiguous. There are 13 residues in the CDR3. The ends were cut back, 3 bases at V and 0 bases at J, with 5 bases in the middle. Per the germline V gene, CDR1 is SGHDN and CDR2 is FVKESK. The CDR3 DNA is TGTGCCAGCAGCCAGGGGACTAACTATGGCTACACCTTC. Amino acid sequence: CASSQGTNYGYTF.

The rearrangement uses TRBV29-1 and TRBJ1-5; 7 positions agree with TRBD1. Germline CDR1 SQVTM, CDR2 ANQGSEA. This CDR3 is built from 12 residues. Trimming took 5 bases from V and 10 from J; bases not matched to a gene: 8. The CDR3 loop is CSVKEQGLPQHF. The CDR3 DNA follows: TGCAGCGTTAAGGAACAGGGGCTTCCCCAGCATTTT. Combining the CDR3 with reference TRBV29-1 and TRBJ1-5 gives the whole variable domain SAVISQKPSRDICQRGTSLTIQCQVDSQVTMMFWYRQQPGQSLTLIATANQGSEATYESGFVIDKFPISRPNLTFSTLTVSNMSPEDSSIYLCSVKEQGLPQHFGDGTRLSIL.